A single sample is the source of the 2 T cell receptor beta chains below, sequenced in a study of cytomegalovirus exposure and HLA in healthy donors. PCR used 60 Vbeta primers and 13 Jbeta primers. The table came from immunoSEQ multiplex PCR; TCRdb's copy has only in-frame clones and leaves some out. The repertoire includes fewer than 350,000 clones, 80% to 90% of them detected once, and about 2% sits in the top ten. Source material: PBMCs. Receptors originate from a woman younger than 35 in good health and CMV-seronegative.

This sequence joins TRBV25-1 and TRBJ2-5, with TRBD1 matching 7 bases. The CDR3 runs to 15 residues. Germline V gene lookup returns CDR1 MGHDK and CDR2 SYGVNS. Trimming at V came to 1 base and at J to 2 bases, leaving 4 bases not matched to a gene. The CDR3 region has the DNA TGTGCCAGCAGTGAATTGGACAGGAGACAAGAGACCCAGTACTTC. Translating it yields CASSELDRRQETQYF.

The chain uses TRBV12-5 and TRBJ1-5; 9 bases line up with TRBD1. The trim removed 0 bases at V and 4 bases at J, leaving 7 bases unmatched. Per germline, CDR1 LGHNT and CDR2 FRNRAP. The length of the CDR3 is 17 residues. DNA for the CDR3: TGTGCTAGTGGTTTGGTACTGGGACAGGGAATGAATCAGCCCCAGCATTTT. Its protein is CASGLVLGQGMNQPQHF. Using reference TRBV12-5 and TRBJ1-5 for the parts outside the CDR3, the full variable domain is DARVTQTPRHKVTEMGQEVTMRCQPILGHNTVFWYRQTMMQGLELLAYFRNRAPLDDSGMPKDRFSAEMPDATLATLKIQPSEPRDSAVYFCASGLVLGQGMNQPQHFGDGTRLSIL.